This entry concerns a single T cell receptor beta chain. No antigen is known for it. The sample holds no much larger clone one base away, and base qualities are not on file. In the study, sorted CD4+ and CD8+ blood T cells from patients with severe aplastic anemia and from healthy subjects underwent deep sequencing of TCR repertoires. Ficoll-Paque density gradient centrifugation was used to isolate peripheral blood mononuclear cells. Before DNA was extracted, CD4+ and CD8+ T cells were sorted using either FACS or magnetic beads. The sample is drawn from a study of CD8+CD57+ T cells in acquired aplastic anemia listed by TCRdb under 2018. A note on the overall study: DNA extracted from sorted CD4+ and CD8+ cells had a mean of approximately 3.4 ug, with a range of about 0.19 to 27.4 ug. Results and caveats for the whole study, not just this receptor: Patients and healthy controls showed no significant difference in CD8+ Simpson's diversity (P=0.060). Fewer than 35 CD8+ CDR3 sequences were found to be shared between patients and controls, but these sequences appeared to be highly expressed in patients and within the immunodominant clones of the patients.

Genomic DNA served as template for TCR beta VDJ combination and CDR3 sequence profiling. An Illumina HiSeq 2000 was used for TCR repertoire sequencing. In the authors' own workflow: TRBV/TRBJ rearrangement plots, CDR3 size and DJ length profiles, and Simpson's diversity index were used to assess repertoires. The immunodominant clone was defined as the most abundant DNA sequence in deep sequencing data. CDR3 amino acid sequences were screened for sharing across subjects and were compared with published repertoires and the VDJdb database. TCRdb trimmed the raw reads at Q25, called clones with MiXCR and kept productive beta chains. Entries are consolidated by CDR3 protein sequence, retaining the most common genes and DNA. The V and J calls shown here were made by TCRdb, not taken from the authors' results. Within this sample are 250,000 to 350,000 distinct CDR3 sequences, with about 56% of them counted one time only. The ten biggest clones cover 8% of the sample.

As encoded in the germline V gene (reference sequence), CDR1 is LNHNV while CDR2 is YYDKDF. From the cysteine through the phenylalanine, the CDR3 covers 13 amino acids. Only CDR3 DNA remains: 39 bases, in frame from the first base. V is reduced by 1 base and J by 5 bases, leaving a spacing of 8 bases between them. Sequencing was done on a sample of sorted CD4+, CD8+, or CD8+CD57+ T cells (not recorded which) from PBMCs. The chain is encoded by TRBV15 joined to TRBJ2-5; tentative D gene TRBD2, with 5 bases matching. The receptor comes from a human donor with severe aplastic anemia or a healthy control (not recorded which). The DNA reads as follows: TGTGCCACCAGCAGAGGCGGGCGGGAGACCCAGTACTTC. This gives the protein CATSRGGRETQYF.